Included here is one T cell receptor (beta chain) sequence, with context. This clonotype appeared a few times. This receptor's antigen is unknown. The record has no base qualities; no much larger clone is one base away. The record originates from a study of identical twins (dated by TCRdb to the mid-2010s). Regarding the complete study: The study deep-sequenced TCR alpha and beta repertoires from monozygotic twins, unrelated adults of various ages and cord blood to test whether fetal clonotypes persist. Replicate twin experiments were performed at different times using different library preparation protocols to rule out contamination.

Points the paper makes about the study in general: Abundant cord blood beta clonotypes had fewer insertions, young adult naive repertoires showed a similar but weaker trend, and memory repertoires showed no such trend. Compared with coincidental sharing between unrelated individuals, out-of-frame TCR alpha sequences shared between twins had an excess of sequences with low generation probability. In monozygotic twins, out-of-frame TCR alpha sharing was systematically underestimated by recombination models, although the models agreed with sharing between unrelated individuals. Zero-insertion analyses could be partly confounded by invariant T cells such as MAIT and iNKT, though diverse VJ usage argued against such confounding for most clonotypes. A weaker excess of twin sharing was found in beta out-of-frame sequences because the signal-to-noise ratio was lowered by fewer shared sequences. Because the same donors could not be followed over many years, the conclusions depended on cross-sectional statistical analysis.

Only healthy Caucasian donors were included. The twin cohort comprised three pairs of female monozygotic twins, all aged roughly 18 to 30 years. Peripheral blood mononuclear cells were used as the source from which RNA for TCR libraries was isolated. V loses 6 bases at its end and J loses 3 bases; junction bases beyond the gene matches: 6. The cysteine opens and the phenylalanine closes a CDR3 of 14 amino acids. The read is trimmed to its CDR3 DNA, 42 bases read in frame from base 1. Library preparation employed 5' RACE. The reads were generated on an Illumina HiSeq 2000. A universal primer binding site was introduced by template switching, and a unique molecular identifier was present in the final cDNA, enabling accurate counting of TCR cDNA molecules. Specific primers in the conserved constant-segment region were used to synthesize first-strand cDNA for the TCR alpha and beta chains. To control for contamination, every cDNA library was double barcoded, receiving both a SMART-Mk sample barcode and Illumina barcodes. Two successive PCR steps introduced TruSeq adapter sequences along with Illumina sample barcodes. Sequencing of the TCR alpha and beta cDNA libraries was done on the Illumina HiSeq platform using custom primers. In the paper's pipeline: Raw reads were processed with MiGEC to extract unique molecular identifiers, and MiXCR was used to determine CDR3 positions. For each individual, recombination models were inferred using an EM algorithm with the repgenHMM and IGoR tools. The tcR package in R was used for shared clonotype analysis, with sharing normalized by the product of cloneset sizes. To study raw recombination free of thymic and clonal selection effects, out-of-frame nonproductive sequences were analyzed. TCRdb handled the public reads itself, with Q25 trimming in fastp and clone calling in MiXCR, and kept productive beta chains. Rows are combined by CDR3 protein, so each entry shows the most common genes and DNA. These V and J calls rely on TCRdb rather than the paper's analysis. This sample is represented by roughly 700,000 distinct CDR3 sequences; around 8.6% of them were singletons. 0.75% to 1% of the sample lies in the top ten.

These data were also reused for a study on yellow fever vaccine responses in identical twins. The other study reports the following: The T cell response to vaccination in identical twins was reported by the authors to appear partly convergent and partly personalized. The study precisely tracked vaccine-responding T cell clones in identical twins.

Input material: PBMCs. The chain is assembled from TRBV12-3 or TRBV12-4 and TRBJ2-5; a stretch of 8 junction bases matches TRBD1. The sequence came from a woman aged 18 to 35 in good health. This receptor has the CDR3 CASRPGTGKETQYF. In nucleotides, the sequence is TGTGCCAGCAGGCCCGGGACAGGCAAAGAGACCCAGTACTTC.